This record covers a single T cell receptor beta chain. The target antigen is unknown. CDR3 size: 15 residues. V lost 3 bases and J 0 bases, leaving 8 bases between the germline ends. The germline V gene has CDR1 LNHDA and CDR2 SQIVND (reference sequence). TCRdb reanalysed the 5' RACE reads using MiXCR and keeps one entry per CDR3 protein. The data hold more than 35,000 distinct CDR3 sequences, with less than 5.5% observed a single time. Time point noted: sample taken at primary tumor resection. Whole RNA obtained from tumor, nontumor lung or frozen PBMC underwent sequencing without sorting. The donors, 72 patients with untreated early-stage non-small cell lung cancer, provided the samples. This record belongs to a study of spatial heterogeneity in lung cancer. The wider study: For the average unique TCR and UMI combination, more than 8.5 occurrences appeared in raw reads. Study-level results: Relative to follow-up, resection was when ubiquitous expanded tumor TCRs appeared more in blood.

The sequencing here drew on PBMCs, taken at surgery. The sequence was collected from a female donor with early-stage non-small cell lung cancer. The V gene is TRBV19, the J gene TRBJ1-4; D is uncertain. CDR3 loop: CASSIGVSTNEKLFF. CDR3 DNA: TGTGCCAGTAGTATCGGAGTTTCAACTAATGAAAAACTGTTTTTT.